This record covers a single TCR beta chain. Assay: immunoSEQ multiplex PCR; the TCRdb copy retains only in-frame clones and omits some. The data contain 140,000 or so clones, roughly nine tenths of them singletons. CDR1 SGHTA and CDR2 FQGTGA come from the germline V gene. V was pared by 4 bases and J by 9 bases, with 6 bases of the junction left unmatched. The CDR3 length is 13 residues. This entry belongs to a study of control samples from healthy donors and cancer patients. Sequencing was performed on blood. The clonotype comes from a man under 40 in good health. The chain links TRBV7-3 to TRBJ1-3; 7 nucleotides match TRBD1. The CDR3 is CASSSTGSSTIYF. The CDR3 DNA reads as TGTGCCAGCAGCTCGACAGGGTCGAGCACCATATATTTT.